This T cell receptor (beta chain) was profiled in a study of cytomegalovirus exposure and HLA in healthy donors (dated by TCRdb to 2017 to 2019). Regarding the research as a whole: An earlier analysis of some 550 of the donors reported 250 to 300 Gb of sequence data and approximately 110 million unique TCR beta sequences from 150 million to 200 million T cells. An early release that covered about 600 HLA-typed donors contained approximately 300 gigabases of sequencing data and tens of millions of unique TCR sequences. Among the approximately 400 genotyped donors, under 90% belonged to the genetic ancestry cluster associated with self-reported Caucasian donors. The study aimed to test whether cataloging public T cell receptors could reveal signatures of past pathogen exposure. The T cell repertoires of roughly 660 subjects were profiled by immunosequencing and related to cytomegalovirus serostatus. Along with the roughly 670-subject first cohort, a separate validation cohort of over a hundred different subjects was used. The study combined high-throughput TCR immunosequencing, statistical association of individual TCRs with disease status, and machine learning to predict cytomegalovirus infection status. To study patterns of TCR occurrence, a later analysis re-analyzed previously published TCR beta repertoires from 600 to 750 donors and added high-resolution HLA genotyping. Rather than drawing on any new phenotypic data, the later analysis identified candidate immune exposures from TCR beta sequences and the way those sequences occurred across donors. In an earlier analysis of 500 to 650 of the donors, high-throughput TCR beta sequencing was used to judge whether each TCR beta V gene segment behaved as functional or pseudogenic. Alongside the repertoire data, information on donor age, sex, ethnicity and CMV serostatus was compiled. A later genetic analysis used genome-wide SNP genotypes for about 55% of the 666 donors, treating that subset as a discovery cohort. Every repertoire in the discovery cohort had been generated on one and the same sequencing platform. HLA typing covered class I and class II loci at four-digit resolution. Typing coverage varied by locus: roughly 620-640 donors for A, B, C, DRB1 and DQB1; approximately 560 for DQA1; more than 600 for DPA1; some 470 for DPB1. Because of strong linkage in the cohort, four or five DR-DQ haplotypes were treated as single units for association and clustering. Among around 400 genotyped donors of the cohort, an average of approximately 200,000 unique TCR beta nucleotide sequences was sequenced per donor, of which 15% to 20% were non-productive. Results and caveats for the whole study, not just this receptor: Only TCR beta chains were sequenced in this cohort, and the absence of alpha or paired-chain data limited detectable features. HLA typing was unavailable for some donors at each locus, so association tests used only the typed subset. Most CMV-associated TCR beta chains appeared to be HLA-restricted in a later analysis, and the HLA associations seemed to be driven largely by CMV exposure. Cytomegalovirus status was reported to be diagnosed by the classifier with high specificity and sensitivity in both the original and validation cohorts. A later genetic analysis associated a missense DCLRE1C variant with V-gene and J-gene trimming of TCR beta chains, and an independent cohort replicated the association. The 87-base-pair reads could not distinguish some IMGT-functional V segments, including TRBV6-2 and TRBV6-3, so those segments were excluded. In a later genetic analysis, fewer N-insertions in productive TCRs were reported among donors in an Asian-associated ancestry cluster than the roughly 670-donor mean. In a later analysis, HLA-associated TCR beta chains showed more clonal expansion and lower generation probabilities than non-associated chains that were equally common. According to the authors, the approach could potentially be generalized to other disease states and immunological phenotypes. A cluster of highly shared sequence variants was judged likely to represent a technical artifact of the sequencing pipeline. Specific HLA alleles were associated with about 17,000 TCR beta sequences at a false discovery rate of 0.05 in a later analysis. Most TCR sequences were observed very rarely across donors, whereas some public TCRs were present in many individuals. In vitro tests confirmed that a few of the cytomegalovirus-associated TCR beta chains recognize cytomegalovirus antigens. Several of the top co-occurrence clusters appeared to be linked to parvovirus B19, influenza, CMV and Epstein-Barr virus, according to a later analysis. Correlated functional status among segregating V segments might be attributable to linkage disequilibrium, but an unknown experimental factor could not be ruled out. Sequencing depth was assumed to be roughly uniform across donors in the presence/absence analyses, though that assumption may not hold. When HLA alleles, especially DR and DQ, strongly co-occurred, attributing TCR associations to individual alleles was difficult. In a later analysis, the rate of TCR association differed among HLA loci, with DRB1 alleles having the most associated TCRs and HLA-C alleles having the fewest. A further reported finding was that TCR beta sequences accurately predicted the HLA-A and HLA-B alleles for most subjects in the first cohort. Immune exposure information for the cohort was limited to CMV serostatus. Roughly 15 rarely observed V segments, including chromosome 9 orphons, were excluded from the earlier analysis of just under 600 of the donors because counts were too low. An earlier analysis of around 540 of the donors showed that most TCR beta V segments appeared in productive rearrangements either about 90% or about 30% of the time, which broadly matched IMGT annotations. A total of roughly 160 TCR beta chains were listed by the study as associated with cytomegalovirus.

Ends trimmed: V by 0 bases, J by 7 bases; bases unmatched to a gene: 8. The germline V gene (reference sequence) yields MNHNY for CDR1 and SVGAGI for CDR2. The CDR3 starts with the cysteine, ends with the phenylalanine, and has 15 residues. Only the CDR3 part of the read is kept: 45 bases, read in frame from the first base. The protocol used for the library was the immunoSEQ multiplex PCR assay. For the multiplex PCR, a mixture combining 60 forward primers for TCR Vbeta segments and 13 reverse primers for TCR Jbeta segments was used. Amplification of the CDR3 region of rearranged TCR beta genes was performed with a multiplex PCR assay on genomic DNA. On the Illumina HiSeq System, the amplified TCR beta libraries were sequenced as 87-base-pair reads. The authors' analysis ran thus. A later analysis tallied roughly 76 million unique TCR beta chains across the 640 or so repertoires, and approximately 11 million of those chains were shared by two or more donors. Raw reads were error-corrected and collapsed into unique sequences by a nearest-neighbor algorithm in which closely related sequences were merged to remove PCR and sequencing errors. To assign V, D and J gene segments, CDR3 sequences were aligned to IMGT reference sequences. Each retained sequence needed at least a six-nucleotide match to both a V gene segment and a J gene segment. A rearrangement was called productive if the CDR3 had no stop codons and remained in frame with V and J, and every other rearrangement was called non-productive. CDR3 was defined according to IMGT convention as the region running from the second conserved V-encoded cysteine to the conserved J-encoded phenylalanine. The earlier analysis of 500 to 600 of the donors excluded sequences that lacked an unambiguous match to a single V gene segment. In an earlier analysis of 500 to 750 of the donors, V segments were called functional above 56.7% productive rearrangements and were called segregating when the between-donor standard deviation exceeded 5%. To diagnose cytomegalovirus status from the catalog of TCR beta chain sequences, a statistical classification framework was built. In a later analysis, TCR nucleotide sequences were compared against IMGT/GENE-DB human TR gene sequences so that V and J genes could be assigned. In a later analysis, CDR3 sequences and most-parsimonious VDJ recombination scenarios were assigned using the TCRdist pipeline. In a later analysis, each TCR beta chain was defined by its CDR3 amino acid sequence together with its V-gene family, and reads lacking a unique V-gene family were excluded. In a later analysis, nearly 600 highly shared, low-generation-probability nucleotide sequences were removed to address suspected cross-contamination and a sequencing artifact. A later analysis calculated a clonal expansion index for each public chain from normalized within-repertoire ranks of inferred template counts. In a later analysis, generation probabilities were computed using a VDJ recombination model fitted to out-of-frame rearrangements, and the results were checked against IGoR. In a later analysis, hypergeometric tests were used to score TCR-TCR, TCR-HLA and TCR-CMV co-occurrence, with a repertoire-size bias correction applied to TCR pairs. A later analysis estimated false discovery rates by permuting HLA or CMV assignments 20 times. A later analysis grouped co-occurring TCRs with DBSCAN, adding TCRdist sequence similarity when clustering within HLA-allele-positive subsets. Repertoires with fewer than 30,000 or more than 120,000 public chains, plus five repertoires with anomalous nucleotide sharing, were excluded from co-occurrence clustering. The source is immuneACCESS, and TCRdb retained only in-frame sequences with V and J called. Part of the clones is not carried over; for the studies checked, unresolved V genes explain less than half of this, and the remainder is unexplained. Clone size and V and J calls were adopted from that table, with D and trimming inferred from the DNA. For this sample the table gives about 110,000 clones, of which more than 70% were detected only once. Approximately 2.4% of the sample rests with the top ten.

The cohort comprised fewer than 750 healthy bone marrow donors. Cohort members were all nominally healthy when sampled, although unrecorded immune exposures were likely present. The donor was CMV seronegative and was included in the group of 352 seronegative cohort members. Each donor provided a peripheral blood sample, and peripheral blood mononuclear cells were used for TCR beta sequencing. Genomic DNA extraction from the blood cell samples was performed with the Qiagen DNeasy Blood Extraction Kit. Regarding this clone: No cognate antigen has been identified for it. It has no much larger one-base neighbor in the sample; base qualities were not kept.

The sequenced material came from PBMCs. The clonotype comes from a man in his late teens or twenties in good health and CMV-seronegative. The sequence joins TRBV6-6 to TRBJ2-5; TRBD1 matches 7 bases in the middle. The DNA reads TGTGCCAGCAGTTACTCGGGCTTAGGGGGCGCGACCCAGTACTTC. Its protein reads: CASSYSGLGGATQYF.